This T cell receptor (beta chain) was identified during a study of T-cell reconstitution after alpha-beta-depleted transplantation in children. There are 15 residues in the CDR3. V lost 4 bases to trimming and J lost 1 base; unmatched junction nucleotides: 2. Germline lookup yields CDR1 MNHEY and CDR2 SVGAGI. Molecular barcoding with unique molecular identifiers was used for the TCRbeta library. Each CDR3 protein is one row after TCRdb ran MiXCR on the PCR reads. The table shows 600,000 to 800,000 distinct CDR3 sequences, with 10% to 15% occurring only once. On this clonotype: Its antigen is as yet unknown.

Study-level points and caveats: The origin of high day-60 TCRbeta diversity in some patients lay in surviving recipient T cells and thymic progenitors. A year post-transplant, T-cell counts and diversity derived mostly from newly produced T cells. It was reported that alpha-beta T cells came from several hundred expanded graft clones (about two months after transplant).

The chain recombines TRBV6-5 with TRBJ1-1; 11 positions agree with TRBD1. Specimen: PBMCs, collected before TCRalphabeta/CD19-depleted stem cell transplant. This receptor was identified in a girl aged 2 to 9 with congenital amegakaryocytic thrombocytopenia, due to receive a stem cell transplant. The CDR3 reads CASSLGQGGNTEAFF. CDR3 nucleotides: TGTGCCAGCAGTTTGGGACAGGGGGGGAACACTGAAGCTTTCTTT.